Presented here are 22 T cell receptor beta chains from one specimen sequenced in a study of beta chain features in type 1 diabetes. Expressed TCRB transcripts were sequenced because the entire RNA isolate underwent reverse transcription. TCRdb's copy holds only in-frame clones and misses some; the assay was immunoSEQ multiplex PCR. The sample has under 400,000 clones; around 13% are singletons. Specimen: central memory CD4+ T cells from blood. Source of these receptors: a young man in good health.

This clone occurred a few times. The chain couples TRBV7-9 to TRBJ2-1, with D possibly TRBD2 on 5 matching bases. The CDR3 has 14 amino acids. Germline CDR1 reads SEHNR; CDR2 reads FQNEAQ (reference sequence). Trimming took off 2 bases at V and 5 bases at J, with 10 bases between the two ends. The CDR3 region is CASSLSLANNEQFF. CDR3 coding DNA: TGTGCCAGCAGCTTATCTCTAGCAAACAATGAGCAGTTCTTC.

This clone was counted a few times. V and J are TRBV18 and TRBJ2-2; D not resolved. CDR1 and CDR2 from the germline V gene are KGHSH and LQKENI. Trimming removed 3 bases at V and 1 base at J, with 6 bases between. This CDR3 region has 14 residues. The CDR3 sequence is CASSPSRNTGELFF. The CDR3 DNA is TGTGCCAGCTCACCCTCCCGGAACACCGGGGAGCTGTTTTTT. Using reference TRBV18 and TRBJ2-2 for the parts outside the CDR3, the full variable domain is NAGVMQNPRHLVRRRGQEARLRCSPMKGHSHVYWYRQLPEEGLKFMVYLQKENIIDESGMPKERFSAEFPKEGPSILRIQQVVRGDSAAYFCASSPSRNTGELFFGEGSRLTVL.

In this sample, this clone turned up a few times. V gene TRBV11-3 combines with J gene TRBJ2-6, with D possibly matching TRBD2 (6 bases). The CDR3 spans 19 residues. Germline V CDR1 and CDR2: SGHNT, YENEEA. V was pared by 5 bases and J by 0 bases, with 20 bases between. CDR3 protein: CASSLLPQGLNSGANVLTF. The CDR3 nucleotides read TGTGCCAGCAGCCTCTTGCCCCAGGGACTTAACTCTGGGGCCAACGTCCTGACTTTC.

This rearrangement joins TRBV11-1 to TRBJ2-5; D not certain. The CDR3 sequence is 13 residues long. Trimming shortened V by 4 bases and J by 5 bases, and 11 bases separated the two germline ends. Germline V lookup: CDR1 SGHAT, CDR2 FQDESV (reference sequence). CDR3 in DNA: TGTGCCAGCAGCTCTCAGACTGGGGAGACCCAGTACTTC. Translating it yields CASSSQTGETQYF.

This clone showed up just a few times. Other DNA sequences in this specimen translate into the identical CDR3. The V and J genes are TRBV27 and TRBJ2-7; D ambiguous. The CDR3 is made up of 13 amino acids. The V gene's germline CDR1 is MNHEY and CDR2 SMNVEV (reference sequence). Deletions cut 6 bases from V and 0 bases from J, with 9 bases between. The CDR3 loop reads CASSPRSSYEQYV. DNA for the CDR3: TGTGCCAGCAGCCCTCGCAGCTCCTACGAGCAGTACGTC.

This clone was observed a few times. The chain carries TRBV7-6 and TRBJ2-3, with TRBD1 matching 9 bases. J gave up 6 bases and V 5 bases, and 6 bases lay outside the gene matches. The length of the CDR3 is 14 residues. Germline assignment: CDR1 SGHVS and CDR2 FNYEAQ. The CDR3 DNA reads TGTGCCAGCAGCAAAGGACAGGGGAGGGATACGCAGTATTTT. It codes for CASSKGQGRDTQYF.

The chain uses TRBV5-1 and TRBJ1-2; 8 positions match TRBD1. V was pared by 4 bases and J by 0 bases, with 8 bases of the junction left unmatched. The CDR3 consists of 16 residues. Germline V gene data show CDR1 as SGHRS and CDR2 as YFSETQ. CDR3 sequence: CASSLDRDFANYGYTF. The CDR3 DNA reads TGCGCCAGCAGCCTGGACAGGGATTTTGCTAACTATGGCTACACCTTC.

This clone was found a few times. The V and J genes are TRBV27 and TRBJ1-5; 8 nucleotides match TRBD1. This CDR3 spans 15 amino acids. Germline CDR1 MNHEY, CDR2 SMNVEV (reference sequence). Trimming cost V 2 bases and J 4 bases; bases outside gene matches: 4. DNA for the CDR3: TGTGCCAGCAGTTTAGGGACAGGCGGGAATCAGCCCCAGCATTTT. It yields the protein CASSLGTGGNQPQHF.

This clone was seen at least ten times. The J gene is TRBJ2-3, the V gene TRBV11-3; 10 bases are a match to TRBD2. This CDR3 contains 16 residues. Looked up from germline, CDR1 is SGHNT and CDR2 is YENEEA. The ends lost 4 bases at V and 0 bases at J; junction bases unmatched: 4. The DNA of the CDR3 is TGTGCCAGCAGCTCGCGGACTAGCGGAAGCACAGATACGCAGTATTTT. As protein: CASSSRTSGSTDTQYF.

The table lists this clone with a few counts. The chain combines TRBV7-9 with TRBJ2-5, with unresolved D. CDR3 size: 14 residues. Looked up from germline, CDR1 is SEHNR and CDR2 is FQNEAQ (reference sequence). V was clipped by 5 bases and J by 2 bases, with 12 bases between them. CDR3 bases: TGTGCCAGCAGCCCTAATATGGGTCAAGAGACCCAGTACTTC. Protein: CASSPNMGQETQYF. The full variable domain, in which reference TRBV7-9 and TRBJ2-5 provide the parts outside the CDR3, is DTGVSQNPRHKITKRGQNVTFRCDPISEHNRLYWYRQTLGQGPEFLTYFQNEAQLEKSRLLSDRFSAERPKGSFSTLEIQRTEQGDSAMYLCASSPNMGQETQYFGPGTRLLVL.

The chain's CDR3 is CASSPPDRPKNYGYTF. In nucleotides, the CDR3 is TGTGCCAGCTCACCGCCGGACAGACCCAAAAACTATGGCTACACCTTC. This sequence joins TRBV18 and TRBJ1-2; possibly TRBD1 for D (6 bases). Trimming removed 3 bases from V and 2 bases from J, with 16 bases in between. CDR3 length equals 16 residues. Germline CDR1 is KGHSH and CDR2 is LQKENI.

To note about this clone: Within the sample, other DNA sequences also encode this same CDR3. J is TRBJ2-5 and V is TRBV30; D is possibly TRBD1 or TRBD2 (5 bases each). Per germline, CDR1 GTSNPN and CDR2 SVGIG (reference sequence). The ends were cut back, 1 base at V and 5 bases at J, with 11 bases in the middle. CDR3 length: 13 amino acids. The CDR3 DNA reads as TGTGCCTGGAGTGGGCACAGGAGGGAGACCCAGTACTTC. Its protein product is CAWSGHRRETQYF.

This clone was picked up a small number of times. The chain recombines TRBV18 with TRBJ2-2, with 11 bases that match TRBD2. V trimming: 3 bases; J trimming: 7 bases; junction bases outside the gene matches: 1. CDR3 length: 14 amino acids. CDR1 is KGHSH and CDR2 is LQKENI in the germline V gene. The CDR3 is CASSPGLAVGELFF. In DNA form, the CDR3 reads TGTGCCAGCTCACCGGGACTAGCGGTCGGGGAGCTGTTTTTT. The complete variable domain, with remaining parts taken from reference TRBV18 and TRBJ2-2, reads NAGVMQNPRHLVRRRGQEARLRCSPMKGHSHVYWYRQLPEEGLKFMVYLQKENIIDESGMPKERFSAEFPKEGPSILRIQQVVRGDSAAYFCASSPGLAVGELFFGEGSRLTVL.

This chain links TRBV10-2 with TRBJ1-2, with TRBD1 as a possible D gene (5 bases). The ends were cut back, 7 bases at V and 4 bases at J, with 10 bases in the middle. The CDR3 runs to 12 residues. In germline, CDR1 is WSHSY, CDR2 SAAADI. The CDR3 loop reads CASTEGLYGYTF. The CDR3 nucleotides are TGCGCCAGCACGGAGGGGCTCTATGGCTACACCTTC.

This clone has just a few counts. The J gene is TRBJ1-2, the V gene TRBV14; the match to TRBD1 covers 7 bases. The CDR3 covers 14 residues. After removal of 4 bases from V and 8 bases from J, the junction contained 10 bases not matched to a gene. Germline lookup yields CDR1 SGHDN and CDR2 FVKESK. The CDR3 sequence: CASSPLRQGGGYTF. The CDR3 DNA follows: TGTGCCAGCAGCCCGCTCCGACAGGGAGGCGGCTACACCTTC.

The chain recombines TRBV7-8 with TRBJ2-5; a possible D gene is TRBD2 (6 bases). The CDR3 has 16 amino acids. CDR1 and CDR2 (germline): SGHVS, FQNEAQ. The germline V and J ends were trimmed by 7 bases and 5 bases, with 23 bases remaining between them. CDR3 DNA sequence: TGTGCCAGCACCTTGACCTGGACCACGGGGAGGGAGACCCAGTACTTC. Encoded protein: CASTLTWTTGRETQYF.

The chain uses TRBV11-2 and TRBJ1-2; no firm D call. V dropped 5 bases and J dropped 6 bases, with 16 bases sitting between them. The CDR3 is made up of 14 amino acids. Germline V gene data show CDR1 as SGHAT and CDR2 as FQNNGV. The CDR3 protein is CASSPLWQSDGYTF. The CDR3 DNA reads TGTGCCAGCAGCCCTCTCTGGCAGTCGGATGGCTACACCTTC.

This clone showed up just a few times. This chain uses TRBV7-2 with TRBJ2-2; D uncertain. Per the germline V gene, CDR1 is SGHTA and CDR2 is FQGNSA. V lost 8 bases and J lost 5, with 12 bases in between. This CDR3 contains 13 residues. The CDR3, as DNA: TGTGCCAGCCAAGCTGACCGTACCGGGGAGCTGTTTTTT. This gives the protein CASQADRTGELFF.

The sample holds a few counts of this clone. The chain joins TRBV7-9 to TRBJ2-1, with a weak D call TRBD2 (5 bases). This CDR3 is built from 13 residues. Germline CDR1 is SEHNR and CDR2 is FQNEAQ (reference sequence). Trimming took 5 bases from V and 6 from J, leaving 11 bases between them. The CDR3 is CASSPRAGNEQFF. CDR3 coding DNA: TGTGCCAGCAGCCCCCGGGCGGGCAATGAGCAGTTCTTC.

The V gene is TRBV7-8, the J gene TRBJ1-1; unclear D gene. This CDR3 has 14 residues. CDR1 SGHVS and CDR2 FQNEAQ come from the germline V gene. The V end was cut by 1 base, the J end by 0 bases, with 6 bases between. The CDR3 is CASSLDLLNTEAFF. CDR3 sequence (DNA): TGTGCCAGCAGCTTAGACCTTTTGAACACTGAAGCTTTCTTT.

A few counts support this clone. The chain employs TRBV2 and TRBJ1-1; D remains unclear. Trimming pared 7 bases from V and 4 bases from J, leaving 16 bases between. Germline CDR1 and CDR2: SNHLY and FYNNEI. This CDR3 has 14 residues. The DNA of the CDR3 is TGTGCCAGCACCTCGCAGCCTGTTTCCACTGAAGCTTTCTTT. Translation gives CASTSQPVSTEAFF.

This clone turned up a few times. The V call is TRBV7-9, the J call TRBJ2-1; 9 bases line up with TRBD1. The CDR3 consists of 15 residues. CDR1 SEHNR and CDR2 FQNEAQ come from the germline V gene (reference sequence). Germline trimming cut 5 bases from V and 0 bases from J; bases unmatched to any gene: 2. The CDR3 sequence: CASSTGQGSYNEQFF. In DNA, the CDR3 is TGTGCCAGCAGCACGGGACAGGGCTCCTACAATGAGCAGTTCTTC.